This is a list of T cell receptor beta chains from one sample in a study of cytomegalovirus exposure and HLA in healthy donors. Data came from immunoSEQ multiplex PCR; TCRdb stores just in-frame clones and leaves some out. The table has around 230,000 clones, over 75% seen once. The sequenced sample consisted of PBMCs. The receptors come from a male donor in good health and CMV-seronegative. Both conserved end residues are part of each CDR3. D genes are given only for firm matches. Where a row states a size, it is once, few, many or the class of an expanded clone; other rows omit it.

>TRBV6-5|few|TRBJ2-7|.
CASSYNREQYF
TGTGCCAGCAGTTACAACAGGGAGCAGTACTTC
>TRBV28|.|TRBJ1-6|.
CASRSREPQLGSPLHF
TGTGCCAGCAGGTCCCGGGAACCACAGTTAGGTTCACCCCTCCACTTT
>TRBV27|few|TRBJ2-3|TRBD1
CASSLRDRGKTSTDTQYF
TGTGCCAGCAGCCTCCGGGACAGGGGAAAAACTAGCACAGATACGCAGTATTTT
>TRBV4-1|.|TRBJ2-7|TRBD1
CASSSGQGEGYEQYF
TGCGCCAGCAGCTCGGGACAGGGGGAGGGATACGAGCAGTACTTC
>TRBV9|.|TRBJ1-3|.
CASSVAPTEKNTIYF
TGTGCCAGCAGCGTAGCTCCGACAGAGAAAAACACCATATATTTT
>TRBV6-6|.|TRBJ1-1|TRBD1
CASKGPGGTEAFF
TGTGCCTCCAAAGGACCAGGGGGTACTGAAGCTTTCTTT
>TRBV7-2|.|TRBJ1-1|.
CASTTEGLRSWNTEAFF
TGTGCCAGCACCACCGAGGGTCTCAGGTCCTGGAACACTGAAGCTTTCTTT
>TRBV5-4|few|TRBJ2-1|TRBD1
CASSSGDRGYNEQFF
TGTGCCAGCAGCTCAGGGGACAGGGGTTACAATGAGCAGTTCTTC
>TRBV4-2|.|TRBJ2-1|.
CASSPFLEGSYNEQFF
TGTGCCAGCAGCCCCTTCTTGGAGGGCTCCTACAATGAGCAGTTCTTC
>TRBV4-1|few|TRBJ2-3|.
CASSQVLGGVSTDTQYF
TGCGCCAGCAGCCAAGTTCTTGGGGGCGTCAGCACAGATACGCAGTATTTT
>TRBV4-3|few|TRBJ2-7|TRBD2
CASSQGLAGGFEEQYF
TGCGCCAGCAGCCAAGGACTAGCGGGAGGGTTTGAAGAGCAGTACTTC
>TRBV7-2|.|TRBJ2-3|TRBD2
CASSTSGGAEDTQYF
TGTGCCAGCAGCACTAGCGGGGGGGCCGAAGATACGCAGTATTTT
>TRBV19|.|TRBJ2-7|.
CASRSSPHEQYF
TGTGCCAGTAGAAGTAGTCCCCACGAGCAGTACTTC
>TRBV5-1|.|TRBJ1-1|TRBD1
CASSRDRGTEAFF
TGCGCCAGCAGCCGGGACAGGGGGACTGAAGCTTTCTTT
>TRBV4-1|.|TRBJ2-1|TRBD2
CASSQDGTTYNEQFF
TGCGCCAGCAGCCAAGATGGGACTACCTACAATGAGCAGTTCTTC
>TRBV7-2|.|TRBJ1-2|.
CASSKVGQSPSGYTF
TGTGCCAGCAGCAAAGTAGGGCAGTCTCCTAGCGGCTACACCTTC
>TRBV28|.|TRBJ2-7|.
CASSFNLLTHEQYF
TGTGCCAGCAGTTTTAACTTGCTTACCCACGAGCAGTACTTC
>TRBV4-3|.|TRBJ1-2|.
CASSQEPAGWDYGYTF
TGCGCCAGCAGCCAAGAACCGGCAGGGTGGGACTATGGCTACACCTTC